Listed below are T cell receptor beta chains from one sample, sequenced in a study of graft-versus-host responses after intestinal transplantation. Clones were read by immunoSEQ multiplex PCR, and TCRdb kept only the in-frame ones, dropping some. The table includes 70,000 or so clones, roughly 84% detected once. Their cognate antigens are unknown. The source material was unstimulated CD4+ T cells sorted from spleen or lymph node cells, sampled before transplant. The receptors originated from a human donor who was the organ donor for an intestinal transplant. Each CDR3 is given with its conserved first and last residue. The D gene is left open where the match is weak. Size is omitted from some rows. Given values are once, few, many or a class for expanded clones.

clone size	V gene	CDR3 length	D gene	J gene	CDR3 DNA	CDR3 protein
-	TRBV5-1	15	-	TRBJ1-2	TGCGCCAGCAGCTTGGCCGAATCACGGTCGTATGGCTACACCTTC	CASSLAESRSYGYTF
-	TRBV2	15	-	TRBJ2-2	TGTGCCAGCCTTAAAGGGGGACGGACAGTCGGGGAGCTGTTTTTT	CASLKGGRTVGELFF
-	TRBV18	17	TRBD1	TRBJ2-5	TGTGCCAGCTCACCACCTACTCGGACAGGGCCGTGGGAGACCCAGTACTTC	CASSPPTRTGPWETQYF
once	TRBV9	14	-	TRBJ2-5	TGTGCCAGCAGCGTAGCCGGCGGGAAAGAGACCCAGTACTTC	CASSVAGGKETQYF
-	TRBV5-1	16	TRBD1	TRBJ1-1	TGCGCCAGCAGCTTGGCGCCGCGGGACAGGGGGACTGAAGCTTTCTTT	CASSLAPRDRGTEAFF
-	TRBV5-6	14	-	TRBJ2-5	TGTGCCAGCACCCTGCCGAGGAGCCAAGAGACCCAGTACTTC	CASTLPRSQETQYF
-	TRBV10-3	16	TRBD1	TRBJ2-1	TGTGCCATCAGTGCGGTGGGACAGGGGATTATTGATGAGCAGTTCTTC	CAISAVGQGIIDEQFF
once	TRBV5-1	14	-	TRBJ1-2	TGCGCCAGCAGCTTGGATATGGAGCACTATGGCTACACCTTC	CASSLDMEHYGYTF
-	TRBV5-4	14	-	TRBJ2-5	TGTGCCAGCAGCAGCAGGGCAGACTCGGGGACCCAGTACTTC	CASSSRADSGTQYF
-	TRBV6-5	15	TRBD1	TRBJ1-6	TGTGCCAGCAGTCCCGACAGGGGGCTATTTTCACCCCTCCACTTT	CASSPDRGLFSPLHF
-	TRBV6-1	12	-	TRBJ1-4	TGTGCCAGCAAGGGGGACATCGAAAAACTGTTTTTT	CASKGDIEKLFF
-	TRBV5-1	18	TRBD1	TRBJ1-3	TGCGCCAGCAGCCCTCAAGGGCACAGGGGCCTCTCTGGAAACACCATATATTTT	CASSPQGHRGLSGNTIYF
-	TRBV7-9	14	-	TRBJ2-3	TGTGCCAGCAGCTTAAGTCGCGGCGCAGATACGCAGTATTTT	CASSLSRGADTQYF
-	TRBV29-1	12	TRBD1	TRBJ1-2	TGCAGCGCATTTGGGACAGGGGGAGGCTACACCTTC	CSAFGTGGGYTF
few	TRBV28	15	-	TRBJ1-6	TGTGCCAGCAGTCCGACCCAGGGAAGGGTTTCACCCCTCCACTTT	CASSPTQGRVSPLHF
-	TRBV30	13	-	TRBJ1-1	TGTGCCTGGAGTGTACTAGGAGTGGTAGCGGCTTTCTTT	CAWSVLGVVAAFF
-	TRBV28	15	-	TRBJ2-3	TGTGCCAGCAGTTCCGAGCGGGGCAGGGGAGATACGCAGTATTTT	CASSSERGRGDTQYF